The present T cell receptor beta chain was sequenced within a study of cytomegalovirus exposure and HLA in healthy donors. This clone was observed a single time. This PCR relied on a set of 60 Vbeta primers and 13 Jbeta primers. Authors' analysis steps: About 12 million of the roughly 80 million unique TCR beta chains counted in a later analysis were shared. TCRdb keeps only in-frame clones here, not all; method: immunoSEQ multiplex PCR. V, J and clone size are those of that table, while D and trimming were read from the DNA. There are roughly 140,000 clones in the sample; approximately 60% occur only once, and around 7.1% lies in the top ten. Trimming stripped 6 bases from V and 2 bases from J, with 14 bases between. Germline values: CDR1 MNHEY, CDR2 SMNVEV (reference sequence). The length of the CDR3 is 15 residues.

The rearrangement uses TRBV27 and TRBJ1-5; possible D gene TRBD1, 5 bases. This TCR came from a woman in her sixties or seventies in good health and CMV-seropositive. Sequenced: PBMCs. The DNA for the CDR3 is TGTGCCAGCAGATCGGAGGGGTCGGGCAATCAGCCCCAGCATTTT. Translated, it gives CASRSEGSGNQPQHF.